Below are 2 T cell receptor beta chains sequenced from a single sample in a study of T cell repertoires in cytomegalovirus infection. Their antigens are not known. TCRdb itself ran the reads through MiXCR, one entry per CDR3 protein. Of a few hundred thousand distinct CDR3 sequences in the sample, 40% were seen once. Source: cultured PBMCs, taken from culture after CMV antigen stimulation. The receptor source for this set is a human donor in good health (CMV status not recorded). Some clones in this sample may be carry-over from other donors' samples.

The chain recombines TRBV9 with TRBJ1-3; D not certain. The CDR3 consists of 15 residues. Germline CDR1 and CDR2: SGDLS and YYNGEE. V lost 0 bases to trimming and J lost 2 bases, with 9 bases between them. The CDR3 coding sequence is TGTGCCAGCAGCGTAGGTCCAGGTCCTGGAAACACCATATATTTT. This gives the protein CASSVGPGPGNTIYF.

This clonotype was picked up a small number of times. Here the CDR3 reads CASSLARGAGYNEQFF. The CDR3 bases are TGTGCCAGCAGCTTAGCGCGGGGGGCGGGCTACAATGAGCAGTTCTTC. This chain links TRBV7-8 with TRBJ2-1; 8 nucleotides match TRBD2. The CDR3 totals 16 residues. Germline lookup yields CDR1 SGHVS and CDR2 FQNEAQ. Trimming cost V 0 bases and J 3 bases; bases outside gene matches: 4.